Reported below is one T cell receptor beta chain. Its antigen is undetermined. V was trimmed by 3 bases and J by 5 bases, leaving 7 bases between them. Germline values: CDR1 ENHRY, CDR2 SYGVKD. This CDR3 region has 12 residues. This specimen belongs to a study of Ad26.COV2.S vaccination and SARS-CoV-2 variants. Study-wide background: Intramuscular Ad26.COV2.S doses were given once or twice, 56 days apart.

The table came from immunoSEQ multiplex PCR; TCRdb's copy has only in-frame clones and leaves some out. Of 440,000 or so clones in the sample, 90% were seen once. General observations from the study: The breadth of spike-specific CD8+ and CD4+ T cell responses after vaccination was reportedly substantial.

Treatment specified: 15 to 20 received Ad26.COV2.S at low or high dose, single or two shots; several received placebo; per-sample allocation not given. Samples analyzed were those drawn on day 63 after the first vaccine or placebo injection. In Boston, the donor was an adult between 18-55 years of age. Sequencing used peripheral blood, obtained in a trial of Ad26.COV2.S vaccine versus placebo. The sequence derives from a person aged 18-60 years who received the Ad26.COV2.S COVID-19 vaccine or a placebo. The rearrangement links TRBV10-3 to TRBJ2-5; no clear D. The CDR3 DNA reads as TGTGCCATCAGTGATAAGAGGGAGACCCAGTACTTC. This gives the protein CAISDKRETQYF.